This T cell receptor (beta chain) appears in the sequencing data of a study of blood T cell repertoires in COVID-19. On the study more broadly: Researchers got acute and convalescent COVID-19 samples from the United States, Italy and Spain. The analysed material was cDNA or gDNA that came from T cells, B-cell-depleted T cells, or PBMCs.

In germline, CDR1 is SGHVS, CDR2 FNYEAQ. V dropped 2 bases and J dropped 5; count of bases not matched to a gene: 8. This CDR3 is built from 16 residues. The authors' processing: Amplification of reference gene primers was used by the study to estimate nucleated cell counts. Some clones are missing from TCRdb's copy, which holds only in-frame ones; the method was immunoSEQ multiplex PCR. Clone size and V and J calls were adopted from that table, with D and trimming inferred from the DNA. The table lists some 73,000 clones, more than 80% of them singletons. The sample taken for sequencing was peripheral blood. The rearrangement joins TRBV7-6 to TRBJ2-2, with 7 positions matching TRBD1. The source is a woman older than 75 with active or convalescent COVID-19. Written as DNA, the CDR3 is TGTGCCAGCAGCTTAAGGACAGGAGAAGAAACCGGGGAGCTGTTTTTT. Protein: CASSLRTGEETGELFF.